This TCR beta chain emerged from a study of regulatory T cells in long-lasting Graves disease. In the study overall: Persistent Graves' disease denoted over 5 years of antithyroid drugs plus positive TSH receptor antibodies. Study-wide results and limits: Newly diagnosed patients shared 966 public clonotypes; persistent patients shared around 2,500.

Combining iRepertoire HTBI primers with Arm-PCR of CDR3 regions, the authors built TCR beta libraries. TCRdb reprocessed the multiplex PCR reads with MiXCR, giving one entry per CDR3 protein. The table includes a few hundred thousand distinct CDR3 sequences, roughly 23% detected once. This clonotype was counted at least ten times. No antigen is known for it. Stated time point: persistent/refractory GD, antithyroid drugs over 5 years with positive TRAb. The authors made the TCR library using RNA they extracted from PBMCs. The patient group derived from an endocrinology department in Xi'an, China. The sequence was collected from a woman aged 40-49 years with Graves disease. The sequenced sample was peripheral blood mononuclear cells (PBMCs), obtained when the disease was refractory, from a patient treated with antithyroid drugs.

Written as DNA, the CDR3 is TGTGCCAGCAGTTTGGGCAGGGGTGTCACTGAAGCTTTCTTT. Translated: CASSLGRGVTEAFF. V usage is TRBV28 and J usage is TRBJ1-1, with D possibly matching TRBD1 (6 bases). The CDR3 contains 14 residues. Trimming cost V 3 bases and J 4 bases, with 12 bases left between them. Germline V gene sequence: CDR1 MDHEN, CDR2 SYDVKM.